The next 18 T cell receptor beta chains were all read from a single sample in a study of blood T cell repertoires in COVID-19. Assay: immunoSEQ multiplex PCR; the TCRdb copy retains only in-frame clones and omits some. The table shows 250,000 to 400,000 clones, with about 88% occurring only once. Sequencing used PBMCs or T cells enriched from blood (not recorded which). The receptor source for this set is a man aged 60 to 75 who had recovered from COVID-19.

This chain joins TRBV11-2 and TRBJ1-1; 7 bases are shared with TRBD1. V trimming: 3 bases; J trimming: 10 bases; junction bases outside the gene matches: 8. Germline values: CDR1 SGHAT, CDR2 FQNNGV. CDR3 length equals 13 residues. The CDR3 DNA reads TGTGCCAGCAGCTTCCCCGACAGGGAGAGAGCTTTCTTT. Amino acid sequence: CASSFPDRERAFF. Together with reference TRBV11-2 and TRBJ1-1, the CDR3 gives the full variable domain: EAGVAQSPRYKIIEKRQSVAFWCNPISGHATLYWYQQILGQGPKLLIQFQNNGVVDDSQLPKDRFSAERLKGVDSTLKIQPAKLEDSAVYLCASSFPDRERAFFGQGTRLTVV.

V is TRBV7-9 and J is TRBJ1-2; TRBD1 is a possible D gene (5 bases). Germline-derived CDR1 and CDR2 are SEHNR and FQNEAQ (reference sequence). The CDR3 spans 12 residues. V lost 7 bases, J lost 7 bases, and 13 bases lay in between. CDR3 sequence (DNA): TGTGCCAGCACCAACGGGGGTCTTGGCTACACCTTC. This encodes CASTNGGLGYTF.

This chain joins TRBV5-6 and TRBJ1-2, with D hard to call. From germline, CDR1 is SGHDT and CDR2 YYEEEE. V shed 0 bases and J shed 3 bases, with 12 bases lying between them. This CDR3 is 15 amino acids long. The CDR3 DNA is TGTGCCAGCAGCTTGGGGATAGCACAATACTATGGCTACACCTTC. This encodes CASSLGIAQYYGYTF.

This chain joins TRBV7-9 and TRBJ2-7, with D tentatively TRBD2 (6 bases). Germline V gene data show CDR1 as SEHNR and CDR2 as FQNEAQ (reference sequence). Between the trimmed V and J ends, which lost 1 base and 0 bases, there was a span of 13 bases. The CDR3 is 16 residues long. CDR3 loop: CASSLVGRGNSYEQYF. CDR3 coding DNA: TGTGCCAGCAGCTTAGTTGGGCGGGGCAACTCCTACGAGCAGTACTTC. Variable domain in full (rest from reference TRBV7-9 and TRBJ2-7): DTGVSQNPRHKITKRGQNVTFRCDPISEHNRLYWYRQTLGQGPEFLTYFQNEAQLEKSRLLSDRFSAERPKGSFSTLEIQRTEQGDSAMYLCASSLVGRGNSYEQYFGPGTRLTVT.

This chain joins TRBV12-5 and TRBJ1-6; 8 nucleotides align to TRBD1. Per germline, CDR1 LGHNT and CDR2 FRNRAP. V dropped 6 bases and J dropped 8; count of bases not matched to a gene: 9. This CDR3 region has 15 residues. The CDR3 is CASGSNRGADSPLHF. The CDR3, as DNA: TGTGCTAGTGGCTCCAACAGGGGGGCTGATTCACCCCTCCACTTT.

This clone has only a few counts. The chain couples TRBV5-1 to TRBJ2-3, with 9 bases that match TRBD1. From germline, CDR1 is SGHRS and CDR2 YFSETQ. The CDR3 totals 14 residues. After removal of 4 bases from V and 4 bases from J, the junction contained 4 bases not matched to a gene. DNA of the CDR3: TGCGCCAGCAGCACGGGACAGGGCTCAGATACGCAGTATTTT. This codes for CASSTGQGSDTQYF.

Only one count was recorded for this clone. The genes are TRBV4-2 and TRBJ1-5; tentative D call: TRBD1 (6 bases). Germline V lookup: CDR1 LGHNA, CDR2 YNFKEQ. The V end lost 0 bases, the J end lost 4 bases, and 10 bases lay between the germline ends. This CDR3 spans 15 amino acids. CDR3 sequence: CASSQEDRQNQPQHF. DNA for the CDR3: TGTGCCAGCAGCCAAGAAGACAGGCAGAATCAGCCCCAGCATTTT.

In this sample, this clone turned up a few times. This chain uses TRBV9 with TRBJ1-3, with 7 bases lining up with TRBD1. The CDR3 covers 13 residues. After removal of 4 bases from V and 8 bases from J, the junction contained 6 bases not matched to a gene. Germline values: CDR1 SGDLS, CDR2 YYNGEE. The CDR3 sequence: CASSKDRAHTIYF. DNA of the CDR3: TGTGCCAGCAGCAAAGACAGGGCCCACACCATATATTTT. Variable domain in full (rest from reference TRBV9 and TRBJ1-3): DSGVTQTPKHLITATGQRVTLRCSPRSGDLSVYWYQQSLDQGLQFLIQYYNGEERAKGNILERFSAQQFPDLHSELNLSSLELGDSALYFCASSKDRAHTIYFGEGSWLTVV.

As regards this clone: Additional DNA sequences in this sample encode the identical CDR3. This rearrangement joins TRBV9 to TRBJ2-3; 9 positions match TRBD2. CDR3 size: 15 residues. The J segment lost 6 bases and the V segment lost 0 bases, leaving 5 bases of the junction unmatched. CDR1 is SGDLS and CDR2 is YYNGEE in the germline V gene. The CDR3 here is CASSVGGGRADTQYF. Written as DNA, the CDR3 is TGTGCCAGCAGCGTAGGGGGCGGGAGGGCCGATACGCAGTATTTT.

This chain links TRBV19 with TRBJ2-7; 9 positions agree with TRBD1. CDR1 and CDR2 from the germline V gene are LNHDA and SQIVND (reference sequence). The CDR3 runs to 14 residues. V dropped 4 bases and J dropped 5; count of bases not matched to a gene: 6. This CDR3 is CASSRGQGFNEQYF. Here the CDR3 DNA reads TGTGCCAGTAGTAGAGGACAGGGGTTCAACGAGCAGTACTTC.

The V and J genes are TRBV30 and TRBJ1-3, with D perhaps TRBD1 (5 bases). V was shortened by 2 bases and J by 4 bases, with 9 bases between the two germline ends. Germline lookup yields CDR1 GTSNPN and CDR2 SVGIG (reference sequence). The CDR3 extends over 13 amino acids. The CDR3: CAWSWTMGNTIYF. CDR3 DNA: TGTGCCTGGAGTTGGACAATGGGAAACACCATATATTTT.

This clone occurred many times. The V gene is TRBV15, the J gene TRBJ1-3; TRBD1 aligns across 7 bases. The CDR3 covers 15 residues. V dropped 5 bases and J dropped 0; count of bases not matched to a gene: 4. CDR1 is LNHNV and CDR2 is YYDKDF in the germline V gene (reference sequence). In nucleotides, the CDR3 is TGTGCCACCAGCCCTGACAGGGCCTCTGGAAACACCATATATTTT. It encodes CATSPDRASGNTIYF.

This clone was counted many times. The V call is TRBV15, the J call TRBJ1-4; D ambiguous. The V gene's germline CDR1 is LNHNV and CDR2 YYDKDF (reference sequence). The CDR3 is made up of 16 amino acids. Trimming took 2 bases from V and 3 from J, leaving 13 bases between them. The CDR3 loop reads CATSRPSLEANEKLFF. In DNA form, the CDR3 reads TGTGCCACCAGCAGACCCTCGTTAGAGGCTAATGAAAAACTGTTTTTT.

V is TRBV28 and J is TRBJ2-7; D is possibly TRBD2 (6 bases). Germline CDR1 and CDR2: MDHEN and SYDVKM. This CDR3 comprises 22 residues. Deletions cut 1 base from V and 3 bases from J, with 34 bases between. CDR3 region: CASSLSPGAWSLPGANNYEQYF. The CDR3 coding sequence is TGTGCCAGCAGTTTATCCCCCGGGGCGTGGTCCCTCCCGGGAGCGAACAACTACGAGCAGTACTTC.

The CDR3 here is CASSASGTSVYEQYF. In DNA form, the CDR3 reads TGTGCCAGCAGCGCCTCCGGGACTAGCGTTTACGAGCAGTACTTC. The gene calls are TRBV9 and TRBJ2-7; 10 bases match TRBD2. This CDR3 spans 15 amino acids. The germline V gene encodes CDR1 SGDLS and CDR2 YYNGEE. J gave up 4 bases and V 3 bases, and 7 bases lay outside the gene matches.

A few counts support this clone. This rearrangement joins TRBV12-3 or TRBV12-4 to TRBJ1-2; D uncertain. With 3 bases removed from V and 1 base from J, the gap between germline ends came to 6 bases. The CDR3 runs 13 residues. CDR3 DNA sequence: TGTGCCAGCAGTTTCTTAAATAACTATGGCTACACCTTC. Protein sequence: CASSFLNNYGYTF.

V usage is TRBV13 and J usage is TRBJ1-3; weak D call: TRBD1 (5 bases). The CDR3 consists of 15 residues. Trimming left V 7 bases short and J 2 bases short, with 15 bases between. Per the germline V gene, CDR1 is PRHDT and CDR2 is FYEKMQ (reference sequence). The CDR3 DNA follows: TGTGCCAGCACTCGTCGGCAGGGAACTGGAAACACCATATATTTT. As protein: CASTRRQGTGNTIYF.

The CDR3 nucleotides are TGTGCCACCAGTGATTTGTATGCGGGGAACACCGGGGAGCTGTTTTTT. Protein product: CATSDLYAGNTGELFF. The chain has TRBV24-1 and TRBJ2-2; weak D call: TRBD2 (5 bases). Germline CDR1 and CDR2: KGHDR and SFDVKD. The CDR3 is 16 amino acids. Trimming cost V 0 bases and J 1 base, with 8 bases left between them.